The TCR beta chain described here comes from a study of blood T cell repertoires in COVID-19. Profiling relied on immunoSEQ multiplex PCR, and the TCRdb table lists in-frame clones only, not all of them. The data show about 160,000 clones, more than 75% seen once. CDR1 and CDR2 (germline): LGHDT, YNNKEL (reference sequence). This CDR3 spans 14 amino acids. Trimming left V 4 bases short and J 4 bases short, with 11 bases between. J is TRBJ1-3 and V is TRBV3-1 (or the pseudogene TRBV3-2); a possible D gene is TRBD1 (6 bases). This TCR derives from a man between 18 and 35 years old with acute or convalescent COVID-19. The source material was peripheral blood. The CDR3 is CASSPRTAGNTIYF. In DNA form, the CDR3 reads TGTGCCAGCAGCCCAAGGACAGCCGGAAACACCATATATTTT.